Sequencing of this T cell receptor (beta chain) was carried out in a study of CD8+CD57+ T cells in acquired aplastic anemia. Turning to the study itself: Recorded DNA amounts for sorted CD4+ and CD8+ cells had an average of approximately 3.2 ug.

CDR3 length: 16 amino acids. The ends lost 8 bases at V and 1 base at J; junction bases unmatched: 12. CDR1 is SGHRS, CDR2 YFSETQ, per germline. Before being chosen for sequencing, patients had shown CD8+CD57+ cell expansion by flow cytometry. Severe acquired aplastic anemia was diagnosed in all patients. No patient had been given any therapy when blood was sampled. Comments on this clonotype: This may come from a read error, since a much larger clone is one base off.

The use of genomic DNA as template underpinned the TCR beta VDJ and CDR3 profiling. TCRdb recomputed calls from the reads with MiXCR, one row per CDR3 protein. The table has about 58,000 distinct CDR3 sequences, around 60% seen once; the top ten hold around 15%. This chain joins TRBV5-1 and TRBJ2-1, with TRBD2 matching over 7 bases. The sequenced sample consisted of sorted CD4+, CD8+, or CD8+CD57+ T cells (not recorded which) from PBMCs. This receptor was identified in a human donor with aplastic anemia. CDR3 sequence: CARSPRAGESYNEQFF. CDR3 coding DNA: TGCGCCAGAAGCCCGCGGGCGGGGGAATCCTACAATGAGCAGTTCTTC.